Shown below are 12 T cell receptor beta chains from a single sample sequenced in a study of blood T cell repertoires in COVID-19. The repertoire was sequenced with immunoSEQ multiplex PCR; TCRdb's copy has only in-frame clones and lacks some. The table records nearly 80,000 clones, around 83% of them present only once. Sample: peripheral blood. These receptors were taken from a woman aged 65 to 85 with acute or convalescent COVID-19.

The chain employs TRBV24-1 and TRBJ2-2; no reliable D call. In germline, CDR1 is KGHDR, CDR2 SFDVKD. This CDR3 contains 13 residues. V was shortened by 5 bases and J by 4 bases, with 7 bases between the two germline ends. CDR3 loop: CATSGPVTGELFF. CDR3 sequence (DNA): TGTGCCACCAGTGGGCCTGTCACCGGGGAGCTGTTTTTT.

This clone occurred once. The chain combines TRBV3-1 (or the pseudogene TRBV3-2) with TRBJ2-1; possibly TRBD2 for D (5 bases). The CDR3 sequence is 13 residues long. The V and J ends lost 11 bases and 2 bases respectively, with 13 bases between them. Looked up from germline, CDR1 is LGHDT and CDR2 is YNNKEL (reference sequence). The CDR3 protein is CASGSGTYNEQFF. CDR3 bases: TGTGCCTCTGGGTCGGGGACCTACAATGAGCAGTTCTTC.

The V call is TRBV10-3, the J call TRBJ1-2; D may be TRBD1 (5 bases). V gave up 4 bases and J gave up 4 bases, with 13 bases separating them. Germline V gene sequence: CDR1 ENHRY, CDR2 SYGVKD. This CDR3 has 14 amino acids. CDR3 nucleotide sequence: TGTGCCATCAGTGGGCTGGACACAGGCTATGGCTACACCTTC. The encoded protein is CAISGLDTGYGYTF.

The chain employs TRBV2 and TRBJ1-6, with TRBD1 as a possible D gene (5 bases). The CDR3 contains 16 residues. Trimming removed 5 bases at V and 8 bases at J, with 19 bases between. Germline CDR1 is SNHLY and CDR2 is FYNNEI. The DNA for the CDR3 is TGTGCCAGCAGTCTCGGGGGGTTTTTTTGGTATTCACCCCTCCACTTT. Protein: CASSLGGFFWYSPLHF.

This clone was observed a handful of times. CDR3 residues: CASSRRGLYSNQPQHF. CDR3 nucleotides: TGTGCCAGCAGTCGCAGGGGACTATATAGCAATCAGCCCCAGCATTTT. The chain combines TRBV2 with TRBJ1-5; maybe TRBD1 (6 bases). The V gene lost 5 bases and the J gene lost 0 bases, with 14 bases spanning the gap. CDR3 length equals 16 residues. The germline V gene has CDR1 SNHLY and CDR2 FYNNEI.

The CDR3 DNA reads as TGTGCCAGCAGCCAAGAGAGTCTCGCTAGCGGGAGAAGAGGGTCCGAGCAGTACTTC. Encoded protein: CASSQESLASGRRGSEQYF. The V and J genes are TRBV3-1 (or the pseudogene TRBV3-2) and TRBJ2-7; 10 bases map to TRBD2. The ends lost 0 bases at V and 6 bases at J; junction bases unmatched: 17. In germline, CDR1 is LGHDT, CDR2 YNNKEL (reference sequence). The CDR3 is made up of 19 amino acids.

The chain carries TRBV7-8 and TRBJ2-1, with 9 bases that match TRBD2. The CDR3 contains 16 residues. Germline CDR1 SGHVS, CDR2 FQNEAQ. V shed 6 bases, J shed 9 bases, and the junction held 15 bases outside the gene matches. The CDR3 DNA reads as TGTGCCAGCAGAGGATTCGTAGCGGGAGCGGGATCTGAGCAGTTCTTC. It encodes CASRGFVAGAGSEQFF.

The chain is built from TRBV4-1 and TRBJ2-1; 10 positions agree with TRBD2. CDR1 and CDR2 from the germline V gene are MGHRA and YSYEKL. CDR3 length: 15 amino acids. Germline trimming cut 8 bases from V and 8 bases from J; bases unmatched to any gene: 12. The CDR3 protein is CASSRTSGEIDEQFF. Written as DNA, the CDR3 is TGCGCCAGCTCCCGGACTAGCGGCGAGATCGATGAGCAGTTCTTC.

The chain links TRBV29-1 to TRBJ1-4, with 9 bases identical to TRBD1. The CDR3 has 15 amino acids. The ends lost 4 bases at V and 7 bases at J; junction bases unmatched: 10. Germline V CDR1 and CDR2: SQVTM, ANQGSEA. The CDR3 region has the DNA TGCAGCGTTGCCGAACGGGGACAGGGAGGTGAAAAACTGTTTTTT. Translation gives CSVAERGQGGEKLFF.

The V gene is TRBV10-3, the J gene TRBJ1-2; D gene uncertain. Germline V gives CDR1 ENHRY, CDR2 SYGVKD. The CDR3 runs 14 residues. Trimming pared 0 bases from V and 6 bases from J, leaving 11 bases between. The CDR3 nucleotides are TGTGCCATCAGTGAGTCGCCGGGTGAAGATGGCTACACCTTC. The encoded protein is CAISESPGEDGYTF.

This clone was seen only a few times. CDR3 residues: CASSQGAGRGGNEQFF. CDR3 bases: TGTGCCAGCAGCCAAGGCGCAGGGCGGGGGGGAAATGAGCAGTTCTTC. The chain is built from TRBV3-1 (or the pseudogene TRBV3-2) and TRBJ2-1; 9 positions agree with TRBD2. Germline loops: CDR1 LGHDT, CDR2 YNNKEL (reference sequence). CDR3 length: 16 residues. J lost 7 bases, V lost 1 base, and 8 bases had no gene match.

The J gene is TRBJ2-2, the V gene TRBV30; possible D gene TRBD1, 5 bases. The CDR3 length is 15 residues. V shed 1 base and J shed 6 bases, with 15 bases lying between them. Germline assignment: CDR1 GTSNPN and CDR2 SVGIG (reference sequence). The CDR3 protein is CAWSGGRVISGELFF. In DNA form, the CDR3 reads TGTGCCTGGAGTGGGGGCAGAGTTATCTCCGGGGAGCTGTTTTTT.